This T cell receptor beta chain comes out of a study of cytomegalovirus exposure and HLA in healthy donors. Primers: 60 Vbeta forward and 13 Jbeta reverse. Sequencing was performed with immunoSEQ multiplex PCR; in TCRdb, only in-frame clones are kept and a portion is missing. The data hold fewer than 85,000 clones, with approximately 80% observed a single time. Sequenced: PBMCs. The TCR comes from a man aged 40-49 years in good health and CMV-seronegative.

The CDR3 region is CASRRTSAGELFF. CDR3 nucleotides: TGTGCCAGTAGGCGGACTAGCGCCGGGGAGCTGTTTTTT. The V call is TRBV19, the J call TRBJ2-2, with 9 bases matching TRBD2. V gave up 6 bases and J gave up 6 bases; unmatched junction bases: 2. Germline V gives CDR1 LNHDA, CDR2 SQIVND (reference sequence). This CDR3 contains 13 residues. Looking up the rest from reference TRBV19 and TRBJ2-2 gives the full variable domain: DGGITQSPKYLFRKEGQNVTLSCEQNLNHDAMYWYRQDPGQGLRLIYYSQIVNDFQKGDIAEGYSVSREKKESFPLTVTSAQKNPTAFYLCASRRTSAGELFFGEGSRLTVL.